This TCR beta chain was sequenced during a study of Graves' ophthalmopathy and Graves' hyperthyroidism. Study outcomes and limitations: Classification of ophthalmopathy versus stable hyperthyroidism by a 13-signature model yielded around 90% sensitivity and around 81% specificity. Blood also held most thyroid clonotypes expanded above 0.001 frequency.

The authors amplified TCR beta CDR3 regions from RNA transcripts. RT-PCR in the first round used HTBI primers; a second-round multiplex PCR followed. One entry per CDR3 protein results from TCRdb running MiXCR on the multiplex PCR reads. The sample has almost 750,000 distinct CDR3 sequences, approximately 40% seen once. A note on this clonotype: Its antigen is unknown.

The length of the CDR3 is 13 residues. The germline V and J ends were trimmed by 5 bases and 8 bases, with 15 bases remaining between them. Germline V gene lookup returns CDR1 SEHNR and CDR2 FQNEAQ (reference sequence). V usage is TRBV7-9 and J usage is TRBJ1-2; no clear D gene. Sequencing was done on a sample of peripheral blood. The TCR originated in an adult man with Graves' ophthalmopathy. The CDR3 sequence: CASSLSRIEGYTF. The DNA of the CDR3 is TGTGCCAGCAGCCTTTCCCGTATTGAGGGCTACACCTTC.